These 23 T cell receptor beta chains were sequenced from one sample in a study of CD4+ T cells in melanoma (dated by TCRdb to between 2022 and 2023). Receptor amplification or capture employed the immunoSEQ multiplex PCR assay. This is the immuneACCESS table as TCRdb keeps it, with only in-frame sequences that have V and J called. A part of the clones is gone; compared with another copy, unresolved V genes explain less than half, and the rest is unexplained. In all, the sample holds around 20,000 clones, and 83% of those were seen once. Around 5% of the sample lies in the top ten. The specimen sequenced was cells from a culture (not recorded whether cultured in vitro). The receptors were gathered from a human donor with melanoma.

This chain joins TRBV19 and TRBJ1-2; weak D call: TRBD1 (5 bases). V lost 7 bases and J lost 3, with 18 bases in between. The length of the CDR3 is 15 residues. CDR1 is LNHDA and CDR2 is SQIVND in the germline V gene (reference sequence). This chain's CDR3 is CASTEGHDRYYGYTF. The CDR3 DNA follows: TGTGCCAGTACGGAGGGGCACGATCGCTACTATGGCTACACCTTC.

The chain links TRBV6-5 to TRBJ2-7; TRBD1 agrees at 8 bases. The germline V gene encodes CDR1 MNHEY and CDR2 SVGAGI. V lost 4 bases, J lost 2 bases, and 7 bases stayed unmatched. The CDR3 has 15 amino acids. CDR3 sequence reads: CASSSTRTGTYEQYF. The CDR3 nucleotides read TGTGCCAGCAGTTCAACGAGGACAGGGACCTACGAGCAGTACTTC.

This clone was found a few times. J is TRBJ2-7 and V is TRBV6-5; TRBD2 matches 13 bases. Germline loops: CDR1 MNHEY, CDR2 SVGAGI. J lost 4 bases, V lost 5 bases, and 5 bases had no gene match. The CDR3 consists of 15 residues. CDR3 amino acids: CASSPTSGGLYEQYF. In DNA form, the CDR3 reads TGTGCCAGCAGTCCGACTAGCGGGGGGTTATACGAGCAGTACTTC.

The chain has TRBV9 and TRBJ1-2; a weak D match, TRBD1 (5 bases). The CDR3 consists of 18 residues. Looked up from germline, CDR1 is SGDLS and CDR2 is YYNGEE. Trimming removed 0 bases at V and 0 bases at J, with 18 bases between. The DNA of the CDR3 is TGTGCCAGCAGCGTAGGGGGGACTAACAGCAAGTCTAACTATGGCTACACCTTC. This encodes CASSVGGTNSKSNYGYTF.

The chain couples TRBV4-2 to TRBJ1-3; D ambiguous. Germline CDR1 reads LGHNA; CDR2 reads YNFKEQ. The CDR3 length is 15 residues. V lost 6 bases and J lost 0, with 12 bases in between. CDR3 region: CASSREPFSGNTIYF. The CDR3 DNA is TGTGCCAGCAGTCGCGAGCCTTTCTCTGGAAACACCATATATTTT.

The chain employs TRBV7-9 and TRBJ2-1; the match to TRBD1 covers 7 bases. This CDR3 contains 15 residues. Losses at the gene ends were 5 bases for V and 0 bases for J; bases not matched to a gene: 4. Germline V gene lookup returns CDR1 SEHNR and CDR2 FQNEAQ (reference sequence). CDR3 DNA: TGTGCCAGCAGCGCTAGGGGGCTCTCCTACAATGAGCAGTTCTTC. Translated, it gives CASSARGLSYNEQFF. Combining the CDR3 with reference TRBV7-9 and TRBJ2-1 gives the whole variable domain DTGVSQNPRHKITKRGQNVTFRCDPISEHNRLYWYRQTLGQGPEFLTYFQNEAQLEKSRLLSDRFSAERPKGSFSTLEIQRTEQGDSAMYLCASSARGLSYNEQFFGPGTRLTVL.

The chain recombines TRBV5-1 with TRBJ1-1, with D unresolved. Germline V CDR1 and CDR2: SGHRS, YFSETQ. This CDR3 region has 15 residues. The ends were cut back, 0 bases at V and 0 bases at J, with 9 bases in the middle. DNA for the CDR3: TGCGCCAGCAGCTTGGAGGAGGGAATGAACACTGAAGCTTTCTTT. Translating gives CASSLEEGMNTEAFF.

This chain uses TRBV5-1 with TRBJ2-7; D remains ambiguous. The germline V gene encodes CDR1 SGHRS and CDR2 YFSETQ. This CDR3 contains 14 residues. Trimming pared 1 base from V and 2 bases from J, leaving 10 bases between. In DNA form, the CDR3 reads TGCGCCAGCAGCTTGTCCCCAGGACCCTACGAGCAGTACTTC. This sequence encodes CASSLSPGPYEQYF.

The CDR3 is CASTFQGQYNEQFF. The DNA of the CDR3 is TGTGCCAGCACCTTCCAGGGACAGTACAATGAGCAGTTCTTC. The chain links TRBV9 to TRBJ2-1; 7 bases map to TRBD1. V gave up 6 bases and J gave up 4 bases; unmatched junction bases: 7. This CDR3 has 14 amino acids. Germline CDR1 SGDLS, CDR2 YYNGEE. Full variable domain (rest looked up from reference TRBV9 and TRBJ2-1): DSGVTQTPKHLITATGQRVTLRCSPRSGDLSVYWYQQSLDQGLQFLIQYYNGEERAKGNILERFSAQQFPDLHSELNLSSLELGDSALYFCASTFQGQYNEQFFGPGTRLTVL.

The gene calls are TRBV6-5 and TRBJ2-3; no clear D gene. The length of the CDR3 is 15 residues. Germline V gene lookup returns CDR1 MNHEY and CDR2 SVGAGI. The V and J ends lost 0 bases and 6 bases respectively, with 13 bases between them. The CDR3 sequence is CASSYSVLRSDTQYF. The CDR3 nucleotides read TGTGCCAGCAGTTACTCGGTTCTGCGGTCGGATACGCAGTATTTT.

This clone was seen just once. The chain carries TRBV18 and TRBJ2-7; D gene ambiguous. The length of the CDR3 is 12 residues. Between the trimmed V and J ends, which lost 2 bases and 4 bases, there was a span of 6 bases. Germline CDR1 and CDR2: KGHSH and LQKENI. In DNA form, the CDR3 reads TGTGCCAGCTCACCAGACATGTACGAGCAGTACTTC. It yields the protein CASSPDMYEQYF.

This chain joins TRBV5-4 and TRBJ1-2, with 7 bases identical to TRBD1. The CDR3 length is 15 residues. The germline V gene encodes CDR1 SGHNT and CDR2 YYREEE (reference sequence). V shed 1 base and J 6 bases; nucleotides not matched to a gene: 9. CDR3 loop: CASSLTGKGADGYTF. CDR3 nucleotides: TGTGCCAGCAGCTTGACGGGGAAGGGGGCAGATGGCTACACCTTC.

The V and J genes are TRBV9 and TRBJ2-5, with 8 nucleotides matching TRBD2. Unmatched junction bases numbered 9, after V lost 4 bases and J lost 7 bases. The CDR3 sequence is 14 residues long. CDR1 SGDLS and CDR2 YYNGEE come from the germline V gene. The CDR3 sequence: CASSPLAAVATQYF. The CDR3 DNA follows: TGTGCCAGCAGCCCACTAGCGGCTGTGGCGACCCAGTACTTC.

This sequence joins TRBV18 and TRBJ1-2; tentative D call: TRBD1 (6 bases). The germline gives CDR1 KGHSH, CDR2 LQKENI. V lost 3 bases and J lost 5, with 19 bases in between. The CDR3 sequence is 16 residues long. The DNA of the CDR3 is TGTGCCAGCTCACCGGGTCCGCAGGGGCCGATGTATGGCTACACCTTC. The encoded protein is CASSPGPQGPMYGYTF.

CDR3 protein: CASLQGYSTDTQYF. The CDR3 coding sequence is TGTGCCAGCCTCCAGGGATATAGCACAGATACGCAGTATTTT. The chain employs TRBV2 and TRBJ2-3, with a weak D call TRBD1 (5 bases). V was trimmed by 8 bases and J by 0 bases, leaving 12 bases between them. The CDR3 sequence is 14 residues long. Germline loops: CDR1 SNHLY, CDR2 FYNNEI.

The chain recombines TRBV5-1 with TRBJ2-1; 8 bases fit TRBD1. CDR1 and CDR2 from the germline V gene are SGHRS and YFSETQ. The trim removed 5 bases at V and 5 bases at J, leaving 6 bases unmatched. The CDR3 extends over 14 amino acids. The CDR3 loop is CASSMTGVDNEQFF. CDR3 in DNA: TGCGCCAGCAGTATGACAGGGGTCGACAATGAGCAGTTCTTC.

The V call is TRBV30, the J call TRBJ2-2; TRBD1 or TRBD2 may be the D gene (6 bases each). The germline CDR1 and CDR2 sequences are GTSNPN and SVGIG (reference sequence). CDR3 length equals 14 residues. The ends were cut back, 8 bases at V and 0 bases at J, with 13 bases in the middle. For the CDR3, the DNA is TGTGCCGGAGGGAAGGGGGCGAACACCGGGGAGCTGTTTTTT. It codes for CAGGKGANTGELFF.

The V and J genes are TRBV7-8 and TRBJ1-6, with 9 bases lining up with TRBD1. The junction had 8 bases not matched to a gene; V was cut back by 1 base and J by 10 bases. CDR3 length equals 16 residues. Germline V lookup: CDR1 SGHVS, CDR2 FQNEAQ. The CDR3 loop is CASSLVRDRVQSPLHF. The CDR3, as DNA: TGTGCCAGCAGCTTAGTTCGGGACAGGGTCCAGTCACCCCTCCACTTT.

The J gene is TRBJ1-4, the V gene TRBV19, with TRBD1 matching over 10 bases. Germline CDR1 reads LNHDA; CDR2 reads SQIVND (reference sequence). This CDR3 comprises 15 residues. V lost 4 bases, J lost 7 bases, and 6 bases stayed unmatched. CDR3 region: CASSTTGTGAEKLFF. The CDR3, as DNA: TGTGCCAGTAGTACGACCGGGACAGGGGCTGAAAAACTGTTTTTT. Together with reference TRBV19 and TRBJ1-4, the CDR3 gives the full variable domain: DGGITQSPKYLFRKEGQNVTLSCEQNLNHDAMYWYRQDPGQGLRLIYYSQIVNDFQKGDIAEGYSVSREKKESFPLTVTSAQKNPTAFYLCASSTTGTGAEKLFFGSGTQLSVL.

V and J are TRBV5-4 and TRBJ2-7, with D possibly being TRBD2 (6 bases). V was cut by 4 bases and J by 1 base, with 9 bases left in between. The CDR3 runs 13 residues. Germline CDR1 reads SGHNT; CDR2 reads YYREEE (reference sequence). This CDR3 is CASSLRGSYEQYF. CDR3 nucleotides: TGTGCCAGCAGCCTCCGGGGGTCCTACGAGCAGTACTTC.

This clone occurred once. V is TRBV6-1 and J is TRBJ1-1, with D hard to call. The CDR3 consists of 11 residues. Germline V gene lookup returns CDR1 MNHNS and CDR2 SASEGT. Trimming removed 6 bases from V and 3 bases from J, with 5 bases in between. CDR3 amino acids: CASRRDTEAFF. CDR3 nucleotides: TGTGCCAGCAGGAGAGACACTGAAGCTTTCTTT.

This chain uses TRBV5-5 with TRBJ1-4, with a weak D call TRBD1 (5 bases). Trimming shortened V by 0 bases and J by 0 bases, and 15 bases separated the two germline ends. Germline values: CDR1 SGHKS, CDR2 YYEKEE (reference sequence). The CDR3 loop spans 18 amino acids. CDR3 region: CASSLGSGGRATNEKLFF. The CDR3 bases are TGTGCCAGCAGCTTGGGTTCTGGGGGAAGGGCAACTAATGAAAAACTGTTTTTT.

The V and J genes are TRBV7-9 and TRBJ1-1; 9 bases are a match to TRBD1. Per germline, CDR1 SEHNR and CDR2 FQNEAQ (reference sequence). V shed 5 bases, J shed 10 bases, and the junction held 5 bases outside the gene matches. The CDR3 loop spans 12 amino acids. The CDR3: CASSPRGQGAFF. For the CDR3, the DNA is TGTGCCAGCAGCCCCAGGGGACAGGGAGCTTTCTTT.